This T cell receptor (beta chain) is drawn from a study of shared clonotypes between healthy human individuals. Study-wide results and caveats: The four-donor shared clonotypes exceeded non-shared clonotypes in generation probability, with non-shared ones scoring lower. Shared across several donors were around 5% of the naive CD4 clonotypes.

The authors' processing: Filtering differed because ImmunoSEQ produced junction-only sequences that carried no quality scores. The table came from immunoSEQ multiplex PCR; TCRdb's copy has only in-frame clones and leaves some out. V and J calls and clone size are copied from that table; D and trimming were computed from the DNA. Of roughly 2.6 million clones listed, around nine tenths are singletons. Comments on this clone: The antigen is not known.

V lost 5 bases, J lost 6 bases, and 9 bases stayed unmatched. The length of the CDR3 is 16 residues. Germline CDR1 MNHEY, CDR2 SMNVEV (reference sequence). Within Nashville, Tennessee resided all donors, each a Caucasian adult. This TCR derives from a man younger than 35 in good health. Material for sequencing was naive CD4+ T cells sorted from blood. The subset is: CD45RA+ positively selected. V gene TRBV27 combines with J gene TRBJ2-2; 10 bases agree with TRBD1. The CDR3 sequence is CASSRGQGGSAGELFF. The CDR3 region has the DNA TGTGCCAGCAGTCGCGGACAGGGGGGATCCGCCGGGGAGCTGTTTTTT.